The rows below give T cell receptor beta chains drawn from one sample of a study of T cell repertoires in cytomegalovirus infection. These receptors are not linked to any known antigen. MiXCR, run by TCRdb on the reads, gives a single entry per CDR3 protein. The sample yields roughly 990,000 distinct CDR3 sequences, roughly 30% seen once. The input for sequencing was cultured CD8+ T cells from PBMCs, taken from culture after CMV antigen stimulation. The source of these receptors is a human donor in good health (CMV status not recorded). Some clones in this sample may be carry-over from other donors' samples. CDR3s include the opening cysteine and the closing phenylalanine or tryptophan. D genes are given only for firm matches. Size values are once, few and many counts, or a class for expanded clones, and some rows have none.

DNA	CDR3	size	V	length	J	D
TGTGCCAGCAGTTCGGACCAGTTCTATGGCTACACCTTC	CASSSDQFYGYTF	few	TRBV27	13	TRBJ1-2	.
TGTGCCATCATCGACCCGGGACAGGGGGCGGACTATGGCTACACCTTC	CAIIDPGQGADYGYTF	few	TRBV10-3	16	TRBJ1-2	TRBD1
TGCGCCAGCAGTCAATGGTCAGGGAATCGAGCTGAAGCTTTCTTT	CASSQWSGNRAEAFF	.	TRBV23-1	15	TRBJ1-1	.
TGCAGTGCTAGAGTAGGGGAAGCGGGTGAGCAGTACTTC	CSARVGEAGEQYF	.	TRBV20-1	13	TRBJ2-7	.
TGTGCCAGCAGTGACGGGGACTATTACAATGAGCAGTTCTTC	CASSDGDYYNEQFF	.	TRBV12-3/TRBV12-4	14	TRBJ2-1	TRBD2
TGTGCCAGCAGCAACACTAGGGTTTTCTCCTACAATGAGCAGTTCTTC	CASSNTRVFSYNEQFF	.	TRBV6-2/TRBV6-3	16	TRBJ2-1	.
TGCGCCAGCAGCCAAGTGGGGAATCCTGAGGCTTTCTTT	CASSQVGNPEAFF	.	TRBV4-1	13	TRBJ1-1	.
TGTGCCAGCAGCCCCCCAGGCGAGCGGGGGAGCACAGATACGCAGTATTTT	CASSPPGERGSTDTQYF	few	TRBV11-1	17	TRBJ2-3	TRBD2
TGTGCCAGCAGCCGGGGTGATCCGACAGGGTACAACAATGAGCAGTTCTTC	CASSRGDPTGYNNEQFF	.	TRBV7-3	17	TRBJ2-1	TRBD1
TGCAGCGTTGAAGATCGACAAGTTGATGTAGCGGAGGCTACTGGGGCCAACGTCCTGACTTTC	CSVEDRQVDVAEATGANVLTF	.	TRBV29-1	21	TRBJ2-6	.
TGCAGCGTTGAAGGATTCGCGGGGGGGCAAGCAGATACGCAGTATTTT	CSVEGFAGGQADTQYF	.	TRBV29-1	16	TRBJ2-3	TRBD2
TGTGCCAGCAGCTTAGAGGGACTAGCGGGGTGGGGAGATACGCAGTATTTT	CASSLEGLAGWGDTQYF	many	TRBV7-6	17	TRBJ2-3	TRBD2
TGTGCCAGCAGCTACGCCCCCAGGCGACCTTACTACGAGCAGTACTTC	CASSYAPRRPYYEQYF	.	TRBV13	16	TRBJ2-7	.
TGTGCCAGCAGCCCATCCGGGACACTTGTTGGTGAAAAACTGTTTTTT	CASSPSGTLVGEKLFF	.	TRBV5-4	16	TRBJ1-4	.
TGTGCCAGCACCTCGGAGGGACCACCCTCCTACAATGAGCAGTTCTTC	CASTSEGPPSYNEQFF	few	TRBV12-3/TRBV12-4	16	TRBJ2-1	.
TGTGCCAGCAGTGGGGGACAGCTGCTGAACACTGAAGCTTTCTTT	CASSGGQLLNTEAFF	.	TRBV27	15	TRBJ1-1	TRBD1
TGTGCCAGCAGCTCCGAGCGGGGACAGGCGGGGGCGCGTGAAAAACTGTTTTTT	CASSSERGQAGAREKLFF	.	TRBV5-6	18	TRBJ1-4	TRBD1
TGTGCCAGCAGCCCCGGGACAGCCGACAATGAGCAGTTCTTC	CASSPGTADNEQFF	.	TRBV27	14	TRBJ2-1	TRBD1
TGTGCCAGCAGCTTGTGGGGGGGTAAAGAGACCCAGTACTTC	CASSLWGGKETQYF	.	TRBV5-5	14	TRBJ2-5	TRBD2
TGTGCCAGCAGGATAGGCTCCACCGGGGAGCTGTTTTTT	CASRIGSTGELFF	.	TRBV7-8	13	TRBJ2-2	.
TGTGCCAGCAGCATCGCCGGGACAGGGGTCTATGGCTACACCTTC	CASSIAGTGVYGYTF	.	TRBV7-9	15	TRBJ1-2	TRBD1
TGTGCCAGCAGTTACTCTGGACTTTACTCGAACACTGAAGCTTTCTTT	CASSYSGLYSNTEAFF	once	TRBV6-5	16	TRBJ1-1	.
TGTGCCAGCAGTGAAGCGCTTCCGTATCGTCGCCTTGGCAATCAGCCCCAGCATTTT	CASSEALPYRRLGNQPQHF	.	TRBV2	19	TRBJ1-5	.
TGTGCCATCAGTGCGGGACAGGGGGCCACGGAGACCCAGTACTTC	CAISAGQGATETQYF	few	TRBV10-3	15	TRBJ2-5	TRBD1
TGTGCCAGCAGTGAAGCTACAGGGTATGGCTACACCTTC	CASSEATGYGYTF	.	TRBV6-1	13	TRBJ1-2	.
TGTGCCAGCAGTACCTCACAGGGGGAGAGGTACAATGAGCAGTTCTTC	CASSTSQGERYNEQFF	.	TRBV28	16	TRBJ2-1	TRBD1
TGTGCCAGCAGCTTGGACAGGGGGATCGGTTCACCCCTCCACTTT	CASSLDRGIGSPLHF	few	TRBV5-4	15	TRBJ1-6	TRBD1
TGTGCCAGCAGCTTAGCTGCCGTCGGGACAGCTGGGGCCAACGTCCTGACTTTC	CASSLAAVGTAGANVLTF	many	TRBV7-2	18	TRBJ2-6	TRBD1
TGTGTCAGCAGTTACTCGAGAGGGGACCCGAACACCGGGGAGCTGTTTTTT	CVSSYSRGDPNTGELFF	.	TRBV6-2/TRBV6-3	17	TRBJ2-2	.
TGTGCCAGCAGCTTTCGTTCAGCCAATAGGGTAGGAGAAAAACTGTTTTTT	CASSFRSANRVGEKLFF	few	TRBV7-9	17	TRBJ1-4	.
TGTGCCAGCATGAGAGAAGGGACTAGCGGCACAGATACGCAGTATTTT	CASMREGTSGTDTQYF	many	TRBV6-1	16	TRBJ2-3	TRBD2
TGTGCCAGCAGCCCTTGGCCGGGGGCAAATCACGGGGAGCTGTTTTTT	CASSPWPGANHGELFF	.	TRBV5-4	16	TRBJ2-2	.
TGTGCCAGCAGCTTAGGATTTGCGAACACTGAAGCTTTCTTT	CASSLGFANTEAFF	.	TRBV13	14	TRBJ1-1	.
TGTGCCAGCAGCCAAGATGAGGGGGGCGGGGCAGATACGCAGTATTTT	CASSQDEGGGADTQYF	many	TRBV4-2	16	TRBJ2-3	.
TGTGCCACCGGGAGAGAGGATAGGGGGAACACTGAAGCTTTCTTT	CATGREDRGNTEAFF	.	TRBV27	15	TRBJ1-1	.
TGTGCCAGCAGCGAGGATCAACGACCGTTAGCCAAAAACATTCAGTACTTC	CASSEDQRPLAKNIQYF	.	TRBV12-3/TRBV12-4	17	TRBJ2-4	.
TGTGCCAGCAGCTTAGATGGGGGATCACTATTCACCGGGGAGCTGTTTTTT	CASSLDGGSLFTGELFF	.	TRBV7-2	17	TRBJ2-2	.
TGCGCCAGCAGCGATCGGACAGGGGGCGGGGGCTACACCTTC	CASSDRTGGGGYTF	.	TRBV4-1	14	TRBJ1-2	TRBD1
TGTGCCAGTAGCAGGGGGGCCGGCATATCTGAGCAGTTCTTC	CASSRGAGISEQFF	.	TRBV19	14	TRBJ2-1	.
TGTGCCAGAGAGATAGGGGGCAATCAGCCCCAGCATTTT	CAREIGGNQPQHF	few	TRBV7-3	13	TRBJ1-5	.
TGTGCCAGCAGTTACTCCCACCCTTTAACTAGCGGGGGTTACAATGAGCAGTTCTTC	CASSYSHPLTSGGYNEQFF	.	TRBV6-5	19	TRBJ2-1	TRBD2
TGTGCCAGCTCACGACCGGGACTAGCGGAGTACAATGAGCAGTTCTTC	CASSRPGLAEYNEQFF	.	TRBV18	16	TRBJ2-1	TRBD2
TGTGCCAGCAGCCCTGGGTTCGGACAGAGCTCCTACAATGAGCAGTTCTTC	CASSPGFGQSSYNEQFF	many	TRBV7-9	17	TRBJ2-1	.
TGTGCCAGCAGCCCTATAACAGTCAACACTGAAGCTTTCTTT	CASSPITVNTEAFF	once	TRBV6-5	14	TRBJ1-1	.
TGTGCCAGCAGTTACTCAAGGTACCAAGAGACCCAGTACTTC	CASSYSRYQETQYF	.	TRBV6-2/TRBV6-3	14	TRBJ2-5	.
TGTGCCAGCAGTGGACAACAGGGGTACTACAATGAGCAGTTCTTC	CASSGQQGYYNEQFF	.	TRBV6-1	15	TRBJ2-1	TRBD1
TGCGCCAGCAGCCATGGCCCAACATACACAGATACGCAGTATTTT	CASSHGPTYTDTQYF	.	TRBV4-3	15	TRBJ2-3	.
TGTGCCACCAGCAGGGGCTCCGGGACGCTTCCCTACGAGCAGTACTTC	CATSRGSGTLPYEQYF	.	TRBV15	16	TRBJ2-7	.
TGTGCCAGCAGCCCCATCGGGGGGGCGGGAGAGACCCAGTACTTC	CASSPIGGAGETQYF	many	TRBV7-3	15	TRBJ2-5	TRBD2
TGTGCCAGCAGCTTAGGAGCGAACGGCAGGGCCTCCTATGGCTACACCTTC	CASSLGANGRASYGYTF	many	TRBV7-9	17	TRBJ1-2	.
TGTGCCATCGCGAGGAACACCGGGGAGCTGTTTTTT	CAIARNTGELFF	.	TRBV27	12	TRBJ2-2	.
TGCAGTGCTAGAGATATTGGCGGGGGGGCCTTCGGCAATGAGCAGTTCTTC	CSARDIGGGAFGNEQFF	few	TRBV20-1	17	TRBJ2-1	TRBD2
TGTGCCAGCAGTTACCCGAAGGAGGGGAGAAATGAAAAACTGTTTTTT	CASSYPKEGRNEKLFF	few	TRBV6-6	16	TRBJ1-4	.